The present T cell receptor beta chain was sequenced within a study of T-cell memory formation after mild COVID-19. Overall study findings and caveats: That cross-reactive memory joined was suggested by some responding clones appearing in pre-infection memory.

The CDR3 spans 15 residues. Unmatched junction bases numbered 4, after V lost 1 base and J lost 2 bases. Germline V CDR1 and CDR2: SGHRS, YFSETQ. 5'RACE with constant-segment primers yielded barcoded, UMI-tagged TCR alpha and TCR beta cDNA libraries. TCRdb redid the calling of the 5' RACE reads with MiXCR, one entry per CDR3 protein. The profile shows hundreds of thousands of distinct CDR3 sequences, approximately 14% of them singletons. This clonotype was detected many times. Its target is not known. The specimen was PBMCs or a T cell subset sorted from them (not recorded which). The TCR was taken from a young man who had mild COVID-19 (a few samples of this study predate the infection). Cell type and time point are not known. This rearrangement joins TRBV5-1 to TRBJ2-5; 8 positions match TRBD1. The CDR3 sequence: CASSLSGTGQETQYF. CDR3 bases: TGCGCCAGCAGCTTGTCGGGGACAGGTCAAGAGACCCAGTACTTC. The full variable domain, rest sourced from reference TRBV5-1 and TRBJ2-5, is KAGVTQTPRYLIKTRGQQVTLSCSPISGHRSVSWYQQTPGQGLQFLFEYFSETQRNKGNFPGRFSGRQFSNSRSEMNVSTLELGDSALYLCASSLSGTGQETQYFGPGTRLLVL.